This TCR beta chain came from a study of CD8 T cells in Susac syndrome. Sequencing of TCR beta drew on CD8+ and CD4+ T cells from blood. The V and J ends lost 8 bases and 1 base respectively, with 8 bases between them. Germline V lookup: CDR1 SNHLY, CDR2 FYNNEI. CDR3 length: 12 amino acids. The authors reverse transcribed roughly 0.5 to 1 ug RNA with random hexamers. TCRdb reprocessed the immunoSEQ multiplex PCR reads with MiXCR, giving one entry per CDR3 protein. The sample yields under 200,000 distinct CDR3 sequences, roughly 96% seen once. Sequenced input: CD8+ T cells from PBMCs. The sequence derives from a human donor with multiple sclerosis. The chain has TRBV2 and TRBJ1-1, with D unresolved. The CDR3 loop reads CASLPANTEAFF. For the CDR3, the DNA is TGTGCCAGCTTACCAGCGAACACTGAAGCTTTCTTT.